The 3 T cell receptor beta chains below all came from one sample that was sequenced in a study of cytomegalovirus exposure and HLA in healthy donors (dated by TCRdb to about 2017). The library was prepared using the immunoSEQ multiplex PCR assay. For the multiplex PCR, a mixture combining 60 forward primers for TCR Vbeta segments and 13 reverse primers for TCR Jbeta segments was used. TCRdb took this table from immuneACCESS and kept in-frame rearrangements with V and J called. Such tables lack part of the clones; where checked against another copy, unresolved V genes explain under half of the gap, and the rest is unexplained. The sample records 150,000 to 190,000 clones, 82% of which are singletons. The ten largest account for under 7.5% of the sample. Sequencing was performed on PBMCs. Receptor source: a woman aged 45-65 years in good health and CMV-seropositive.

The chain employs TRBV10-3 and TRBJ1-6, with a weak D call TRBD1 (6 bases). This CDR3 comprises 18 residues. Germline loops: CDR1 ENHRY, CDR2 SYGVKD. V was pared by 7 bases and J by 4 bases, with 23 bases between. CDR3 in amino acids: CAIKPDRPGEEYNSPLHF. The CDR3 nucleotides read TGTGCCATCAAACCTGACAGGCCAGGGGAAGAATATAATTCACCCCTCCACTTT.

This clone was detected a few times. The J gene is TRBJ2-2, the V gene TRBV4-3; 8 bases align to TRBD1. Looked up from germline, CDR1 is LGHNA and CDR2 is YSLEER. The CDR3 is 17 residues long. Unmatched junction bases numbered 10, after V lost 0 bases and J lost 7 bases. Here the CDR3 DNA reads TGCGCCAGCAGCCAAGAGTCAGGGGGCGCGGGAAACGGGGAGCTGTTTTTT. Its protein product is CASSQESGGAGNGELFF.

CDR3 residues: CASSYTGTGVLEQYF. The CDR3 coding sequence is TGCGCCAGCAGCTATACCGGGACAGGGGTTTTAGAGCAGTACTTC. The chain joins TRBV5-1 to TRBJ2-7; 10 nucleotides agree with TRBD1. Trimming at V came to 3 bases and at J to 7 bases, leaving 10 bases not matched to a gene. The germline V gene encodes CDR1 SGHRS and CDR2 YFSETQ. The CDR3 is 15 residues long.